A selection of T cell receptor beta chains follows, all from one sample in a study of response to subunit inactivated influenza vaccine. A single record per CDR3 protein comes from TCRdb applying MiXCR to the RT-PCR reads. This repertoire shows 300,000 to 350,000 distinct CDR3 sequences, 20% to 25% found once; its top ten account for 10% to 13%. Material: PBMCs from blood, obtained approximately 22 months after vaccination. These receptors were obtained from a man aged 45 to 70 who received an inactivated influenza vaccine. The CDR3 runs from the conserved cysteine through the conserved F or W.

v_call: TRBV30; j_call: TRBJ1-6; cdr3_aa: CASQDYNSPLHF
v_call: TRBV7-8; j_call: TRBJ2-1; cdr3_aa: CASSLQGISYNEQFF
v_call: TRBV29-1; j_call: TRBJ1-5; cdr3_aa: CSTGGSNQPQHF
v_call: TRBV13; j_call: TRBJ1-3; cdr3_aa: CASSLSLTSGNTIYF
v_call: TRBV7-8; j_call: TRBJ2-1; cdr3_aa: CASSPRDRAYNEQFF
v_call: TRBV6-2/TRBV6-3; j_call: TRBJ2-1; cdr3_aa: CASSRDRGAYNEQFF
v_call: TRBV9; j_call: TRBJ1-1; cdr3_aa: CASSHPRTGGNTEAFF
v_call: TRBV7-9; j_call: TRBJ1-5; cdr3_aa: CASSTGEGAGNQPQHF
v_call: TRBV5-1; j_call: TRBJ1-1; cdr3_aa: CASSLGGVNTEAFF
v_call: TRBV12-3/TRBV12-4; j_call: TRBJ2-7; cdr3_aa: CASSPRLAGVREQYF
v_call: TRBV6-5; j_call: TRBJ2-3; cdr3_aa: CASSYSRADTQYF
v_call: TRBV12-3/TRBV12-4; j_call: TRBJ1-1; cdr3_aa: CASRSYRTSTEAFF
v_call: TRBV25-1; j_call: TRBJ2-1; cdr3_aa: CAAGAGASYNEQFF
v_call: TRBV20-1; j_call: TRBJ1-5; cdr3_aa: CSAREEYRGLNQPQHF
v_call: TRBV6-2/TRBV6-3; j_call: TRBJ1-5; cdr3_aa: CASSYGANQPQHF
v_call: TRBV11-2; j_call: TRBJ2-2; cdr3_aa: CASSLVSTGELFF
v_call: TRBV5-5; j_call: TRBJ1-4; cdr3_aa: CASSLVGFISEKLFF
v_call: TRBV3-1; j_call: TRBJ2-1; cdr3_aa: CASSQDSSYNEQFF
v_call: TRBV18; j_call: TRBJ2-1; cdr3_aa: CASSPPARVNQQFF
v_call: TRBV7-2; j_call: TRBJ1-1; cdr3_aa: CASSWTGSNQPNTEAFF
v_call: TRBV7-9; j_call: TRBJ2-3; cdr3_aa: CASTGRSTDTQYF
v_call: TRBV20-1; j_call: TRBJ2-3; cdr3_aa: CSARDLRGYTDTQYF
v_call: TRBV6-5; j_call: TRBJ1-2; cdr3_aa: CASSYSSHSNYGYTF
v_call: TRBV10-3; j_call: TRBJ2-1; cdr3_aa: CAISAGGSGNEQFF
v_call: TRBV29-1; j_call: TRBJ2-5; cdr3_aa: CSVAASGGASETQYF
v_call: TRBV12-3/TRBV12-4; j_call: TRBJ2-7; cdr3_aa: CASSLGSSFEQYF
v_call: TRBV4-1; j_call: TRBJ2-7; cdr3_aa: CASSQDPFRTRSSYEQYF
v_call: TRBV12-3/TRBV12-4; j_call: TRBJ1-1; cdr3_aa: CASSQEVAGPTGTEAFF
v_call: TRBV4-2; j_call: TRBJ1-2; cdr3_aa: CASSQEEGNSNYGYTF
v_call: TRBV3-1; j_call: TRBJ2-3; cdr3_aa: CASSQDRARDTQYF
v_call: TRBV9; j_call: TRBJ2-1; cdr3_aa: CASSVGEGRSYNEQFF